This T cell receptor (beta chain) was found in a study of cytomegalovirus exposure and HLA in healthy donors. Donors in the study were healthy people who gave bone marrow. Unmatched junction bases numbered 7, after V lost 10 bases and J lost 6 bases. This CDR3 has 13 amino acids. The germline CDR1 and CDR2 sequences are SNHLY and FYNNEI. Study-level results: In the analysis, some V segments, TRBV6-2 and TRBV6-3 included, were excluded as indistinguishable. TCR beta V segments were, for the most part, productive about 87% or about 30% of the time in an earlier analysis. Sequencing artifact likely explains a cluster of highly shared sequence variants.

A multiplex PCR was run with 60 Vbeta primers and 13 Jbeta primers. Clones were read by immunoSEQ multiplex PCR, and TCRdb kept only the in-frame ones, dropping some. The sample's table shows around 55,000 clones. As regards this clone: Its antigen is not identified.

This receptor was taken from a man aged 45 to 65 in good health and CMV-seropositive. Specimen: PBMCs. This rearrangement joins TRBV2 to TRBJ1-5, with 9 bases fitting TRBD1. The CDR3 nucleotides are TGTGCCATCCGGGACAGGGACGTTCAGCCCCAGCATTTT. This codes for CAIRDRDVQPQHF.